The present TCR beta chain was sequenced within a study of blood T cell repertoires in COVID-19. Study-level information: COVID-19 samples from acute and convalescent phases originated in the United States, Italy and Spain. T cells, B-cell-depleted T cells, or PBMCs supplied cDNA or gDNA.

The germline V gene encodes CDR1 SEHNR and CDR2 FQNEAQ (reference sequence). V lost 1 base and J lost 4, with 10 bases in between. The CDR3 is made up of 14 amino acids. Original handling: The assay estimated nucleated cells by amplifying reference gene primers. Only in-frame clones appear in the TCRdb table, and some are missing; sequencing was by immunoSEQ multiplex PCR. V and J calls plus clone size are reproduced from that table; the DNA served to infer D and trimming. The sample has about 210,000 clones; around 88% are singletons. The sequence came from a man in his fifties or sixties with active or convalescent COVID-19. The sample comprised peripheral blood. The J gene is TRBJ1-1, the V gene TRBV7-9; D is undetermined. Here the CDR3 DNA reads TGTGCCAGCAGCTTAGAAAGCTTCGGCACTGAAGCTTTCTTT. Its translation: CASSLESFGTEAFF.